The T cell receptor (beta chain) under discussion was sequenced for a study of T cells in localized non-small cell lung cancer. This table comes from immunoSEQ multiplex PCR, and its TCRdb copy is limited to in-frame clones, with some not included. This table has some 51,000 clones, roughly 88% appearing once. Study-wide findings and caveats: A median of roughly 55 of the top 100 tumor clones appeared in adjacent lung, which was paired and uninvolved. Sequencing was limited to one tumor region, leaving the possibility of heterogeneity open. The greatest T cell clonality was found in uninvolved adjacent lung (higher than in tumor).

About this clone: Its antigen remains unknown.

The V and J ends lost 3 bases and 1 base respectively, with 7 bases between them. This CDR3 spans 14 amino acids. Germline CDR1 and CDR2: SGHVS and FQNEAQ. V gene TRBV7-8 combines with J gene TRBJ1-5; no definite D call. The TCR comes from a woman between 35 and 75 years old with stage I lung adenocarcinoma. The specimen comprised peripheral blood, sampled before any cancer treatment. CDR3 in DNA: TGTGCCAGCAGCTTGACCGGGAGCAATCAGCCCCAGCATTTT. Translated: CASSLTGSNQPQHF.